These 3 T cell receptor beta chains originate from one sample sequenced in a study of T cell clonality in common variable immunodeficiency. Measured with immunoSEQ multiplex PCR; TCRdb has only the in-frame clones, and not every one. Reported are about 43,000 clones, none seen only once; the ten largest carry about 2.2%. The sample comprised peripheral blood mononuclear cells. These receptors were obtained from a person aged 18-70 years in good health.

This clone was found a few times. With the read ending 3 residues before the CDR3 end, the germline J gene is used to fill in that end. This chain uses TRBV5-1 with TRBJ2-4; a weak D match, TRBD1 (6 bases). The CDR3 runs 14 residues. Germline V gene lookup returns CDR1 SGHRS and CDR2 YFSETQ. The CDR3 is CASSSGQNQETQYF. The part of the CDR3 DNA that was read is TGCGCCAGCAGCTCAGGACAGAATCAAGAGACT.

In its sample, this clone was seen many times. From the germline J gene comes the end of the CDR3, since the read stops 3 residues before it. J is TRBJ2-3 and V is TRBV5-1; 7 bases are a match to TRBD1. Trimming took 5 bases from V and 0 from J; bases not matched to a gene: 3. The V gene's germline CDR1 is SGHRS and CDR2 YFSETQ. There are 14 residues in the CDR3. The sequenced CDR3 bases are TGCGCCAGCAGGACAGGGCGCAGCACAGATACG. This sequence encodes CASRTGRSTDT. The whole CDR3 sequence is CASRTGRSTDTQYF.

This clone was counted many times. The read comes to an end 3 residues before the CDR3 does, leaving the germline J gene to fill in the end. The V and J genes are TRBV30 and TRBJ1-2; 7 bases match TRBD1. Germline V gives CDR1 GTSNPN, CDR2 SVGIG (reference sequence). The CDR3 totals 11 residues. V lost 4 bases to trimming and J lost 6 bases; unmatched junction nucleotides: 2. CDR3 residues: CAWTTGDGYTF. CDR3 DNA, as far as it was read: TGTGCCTGGACTACAGGGGATGGC.